A selection of T cell receptor beta chains follows, all from one sample in a study of blood T cell repertoires in COVID-19. Measured with immunoSEQ multiplex PCR; TCRdb has only the in-frame clones, and not every one. The data hold 30,000 to 35,000 clones, with about 80% observed a single time. The sequencing sample was made of peripheral blood. Receptor source: a man aged 45-65 years with acute or convalescent COVID-19. CDR3s include the opening cysteine and the closing phenylalanine or tryptophan. A D gene is named only where the DNA matches it firmly. For some rows the clone size is stated as once, few or many, or as a class when expanded; others skip it.

d_call j_call clone_size v_call cdr3_aa cdr3_nt
TRBD1 TRBJ2-7 NA TRBV25-1 CASSESGQGDYEQYF TGTGCCAGCAGTGAATCGGGACAGGGGGATTACGAGCAGTACTTC
TRBD2 TRBJ2-1 NA TRBV5-1 CASSLVIAGGSNEQFF TGCGCCAGCAGCTTGGTCATAGCGGGAGGGAGCAATGAGCAGTTCTTC
NA TRBJ1-4 NA TRBV5-1 CASSLGSREKLFF TGCGCCAGCAGCTTGGGGAGCCGGGAAAAACTGTTTTTT
TRBD1 TRBJ1-6 NA TRBV5-4 CASSSQGELSNSPLHF TGTGCCAGCAGCTCCCAGGGGGAGTTGAGTAATTCACCCCTCCACTTT
NA TRBJ2-7 once TRBV13 CASTLGLGGGEQYF TGTGCCAGCACCCTGGGCTTAGGGGGTGGCGAGCAGTACTTC
NA TRBJ2-5 NA TRBV19 CASSIGSEGVETQYF TGTGCCAGTAGTATTGGCTCCGAAGGGGTAGAGACCCAGTACTTC
TRBD1 TRBJ1-5 NA TRBV7-3 CASSLWTGGCNQPQHF TGTGCCAGCAGCCTCTGGACAGGGGGCTGCAATCAGCCCCAGCATTTT
TRBD1 TRBJ2-7 once TRBV10-1 CASSGGGQSSYEQYF TGCGCCAGCAGTGGAGGGGGACAGTCTTCCTACGAGCAGTACTTC
TRBD1 TRBJ2-7 NA TRBV7-8 CASSLEGRGMSHEQYF TGTGCCAGCAGCTTAGAGGGCAGGGGGATGTCTCACGAGCAGTACTTC
NA TRBJ1-4 NA TRBV27 CASSTARTTNEKLFF TGTGCCAGCAGCACTGCGCGTACAACTAATGAAAAACTGTTTTTT
NA TRBJ2-5 NA TRBV5-6 CASSAASVWGTQYF TGTGCCAGCAGCGCCGCTAGCGTCTGGGGGACCCAGTACTTC
TRBD1 TRBJ2-1 NA TRBV5-1 CASSLGLGQEQFF TGCGCCAGCAGCTTGGGATTGGGACAGGAACAGTTCTTC
TRBD1 TRBJ2-7 NA TRBV9 CASSPAPGADRGYEQYF TGTGCCAGCAGCCCCGCGCCGGGAGCGGACAGGGGCTACGAGCAGTACTTC
TRBD2 TRBJ2-1 NA TRBV7-9 CATARASGEYNEQFF TGTGCCACTGCTAGGGCTAGCGGTGAGTACAATGAGCAGTTCTTC
TRBD1 TRBJ2-7 NA TRBV5-1 CASSLGQTHEQYF TGCGCCAGCAGCCTGGGACAGACCCACGAGCAGTACTTC
TRBD1 TRBJ1-2 once TRBV3-1/TRBV3-2 CASSQDIETGYGYTF TGTGCCAGCAGCCAAGACATCGAGACAGGGTATGGCTACACCTTC
TRBD2 TRBJ2-1 NA TRBV4-1 CASSQVEGLRYNEQFF TGCGCCAGCAGCCAAGTTGAGGGACTAAGATACAATGAGCAGTTCTTC
TRBD2 TRBJ2-7 few TRBV9 CASSAGTSVYEQYF TGTGCCAGCAGCGCCGGGACTAGCGTGTACGAGCAGTACTTC
NA TRBJ1-3 NA TRBV6-5 CASSAGSGNTIYF TGTGCCAGCAGCGCAGGATCTGGAAACACCATATATTTT
TRBD2 TRBJ2-1 NA TRBV7-9 CASSPDTSGRALRDEQFF TGTGCCAGCAGCCCAGATACTAGCGGGAGGGCCTTAAGGGATGAGCAGTTCTTC
TRBD1 TRBJ1-1 NA TRBV6-5 CASRIPQGRTEAFF TGTGCCAGCAGAATCCCACAGGGGCGGACTGAAGCTTTCTTT
TRBD1 TRBJ1-5 NA TRBV28 CASRSGQGNGQPQHF TGTGCCAGCAGATCGGGACAGGGGAACGGTCAGCCCCAGCATTTT
TRBD2 TRBJ2-2 NA TRBV4-1 CASSQVLAGDLTGELFF TGCGCCAGCAGCCAAGTTCTGGCGGGAGACCTCACCGGGGAGCTGTTTTTT
TRBD2 TRBJ2-1 NA TRBV11-3 CASSLAGGYNEQFF TGTGCCAGCAGCTTAGCGGGAGGGTACAATGAGCAGTTCTTC
NA TRBJ2-5 NA TRBV2 CASLGSGGETQYF TGTGCCAGCTTGGGTAGCGGAGGAGAGACCCAGTACTTC
TRBD1 TRBJ1-6 NA TRBV3-1/TRBV3-2 CASSQGATGNSPLHF TGTGCCAGCAGCCAAGGCGCGACAGGGAATTCACCCCTCCACTTT
NA TRBJ2-7 NA TRBV7-8 CATISPSSYEQYF TGTGCCACCATTTCACCGAGCTCCTACGAGCAGTACTTC
NA TRBJ1-2 NA TRBV25-1 CASSEGQNYGYTF TGTGCCAGCAGTGAAGGGCAGAACTATGGCTACACCTTC
NA TRBJ2-7 NA TRBV5-1 CASSPTGLSWYEQYF TGCGCCAGCAGCCCAACGGGACTTAGTTGGTACGAGCAGTACTTC
TRBD1 TRBJ2-1 NA TRBV6-1 CASSENRGRIAGIREQFF TGTGCCAGCAGTGAGAACAGGGGGCGGATAGCGGGCATCCGCGAGCAGTTCTTC
TRBD2 TRBJ2-3 NA TRBV10-1 CASSESSLAGVKDTQYF TGCGCCAGCAGTGAGTCATCATTAGCGGGAGTAAAAGATACGCAGTATTTT
TRBD1 TRBJ2-7 NA TRBV7-6 CASSLATGLYEQYF TGTGCCAGCAGCTTAGCGACAGGGTTGTACGAGCAGTACTTC
TRBD2 TRBJ2-7 once TRBV12-3/TRBV12-4 CASSWGGAYEQYF TGTGCCAGCAGTTGGGGGGGGGCCTACGAGCAGTACTTC
TRBD2 TRBJ2-1 NA TRBV9 CASSVESLAVYNEQFF TGTGCCAGCAGCGTAGAAAGCCTAGCGGTCTACAATGAGCAGTTCTTC
NA TRBJ1-5 NA TRBV30 CAWSVPAEGRAQPQHF TGTGCCTGGAGTGTTCCGGCTGAGGGTCGGGCTCAGCCCCAGCATTTT
NA TRBJ2-7 NA TRBV12-3/TRBV12-4 CASRTDSPEQYF TGTGCCAGCAGAACCGACAGCCCCGAGCAGTACTTC
TRBD1 TRBJ2-3 NA TRBV9 CASSARTGLGTQYF TGTGCCAGCAGCGCACGGACAGGCCTGGGTACGCAGTATTTT
NA TRBJ1-5 NA TRBV15 CATSRDGWEGNQPQHF TGTGCCACCAGCAGAGACGGGTGGGAGGGCAATCAGCCCCAGCATTTT
NA TRBJ1-1 NA TRBV28 CASSLGGASSEAFF TGTGCCAGCAGTTTAGGGGGGGCGAGCTCTGAAGCTTTCTTT
NA TRBJ2-3 NA TRBV25-1 CASSELGGLDTQYF TGTGCCAGCAGTGAATTAGGGGGATTAGATACGCAGTATTTT
NA TRBJ1-6 NA TRBV6-5 CASSDKRNSPLHF TGTGCCAGCTCCGATAAGAGGAATTCACCCCTCCACTTT
TRBD2 TRBJ2-7 NA TRBV3-1/TRBV3-2 CASSQASGRDEQYF TGTGCCAGCAGCCAGGCTAGCGGGAGAGACGAGCAGTACTTC
NA TRBJ1-3 NA TRBV28 CASRIQGHSGNTIYF TGTGCCAGCAGAATACAGGGCCACTCTGGAAACACCATATATTTT
TRBD1 TRBJ1-5 NA TRBV6-5 CASRDRVSNQPQHF TGTGCCAGCAGGGACAGGGTGAGCAATCAGCCCCAGCATTTT
NA TRBJ1-3 few TRBV19 CASRITGYYSGNTIYF TGTGCCAGTAGGATTACAGGGTATTACTCTGGAAACACCATATATTTT
NA TRBJ1-5 once TRBV10-2 CASSEWRSNQPQHF TGCGCCAGCAGTGAGTGGAGGTCTAATCAGCCCCAGCATTTT
TRBD1 TRBJ2-2 NA TRBV11-2 CASSLRPDRGTGELFF TGTGCCAGCAGCCTGAGACCAGACAGGGGCACCGGGGAGCTGTTTTTT
NA TRBJ2-2 few TRBV20-1 CSAPLAGELFF TGCAGTGCCCCACTGGCCGGGGAGCTGTTTTTT
TRBD2 TRBJ2-1 NA TRBV24-1 CATRPTSGGYNEQFF TGTGCCACCAGACCCACTAGCGGGGGTTACAATGAGCAGTTCTTC
NA TRBJ1-3 once TRBV19 CASCGDQNSGNTIYF TGTGCCAGTTGTGGAGACCAGAACTCTGGAAACACCATATATTTT
TRBD1 TRBJ2-5 once TRBV19 CASSILGQDQETQYF TGTGCCAGTAGTATTCTGGGACAGGACCAAGAGACCCAGTACTTC
TRBD2 TRBJ2-3 once TRBV5-1 CASSLVPRTSGRADTQYF TGCGCCAGCAGCTTGGTACCCCGGACTAGCGGGAGGGCAGATACGCAGTATTTT
NA TRBJ2-5 NA TRBV21-1 CASSPPGLEGETQYF TGTGCCAGCAGCCCGCCGGGTCTTGAGGGCGAGACCCAGTACTTC
NA TRBJ2-5 NA TRBV5-1 CASSFIQETQYF TGCGCCAGCAGCTTTATACAAGAGACCCAGTACTTC
NA TRBJ2-5 NA TRBV7-7 CASSLGPGEVSRGRETQYF TGTGCCAGCAGCTTGGGACCGGGGGAGGTTAGCCGAGGTCGAGAGACCCAGTACTTC